The T cell receptor (beta chain) described here comes from a study of blood T cell repertoires in COVID-19. The overall study: From the United States, Italy and Spain came samples of acute and convalescent COVID-19.

Produced via immunoSEQ multiplex PCR; TCRdb's table is partial and in-frame only. This sample carries about 230,000 clones, nearly 90% of them seen once, and the ten largest clones take over 9.5%. Sequencing was performed on peripheral blood. The TCR was taken from a woman under 30 who had recovered from COVID-19.

CDR3 loop: CASSQDLAGRTYNEQFF. The CDR3 DNA reads as TGTGCCAGCAGCCAAGATCTCGCGGGTAGAACCTACAATGAGCAGTTCTTC. The rearrangement joins TRBV3-1 (or the pseudogene TRBV3-2) to TRBJ2-1; D perhaps matches TRBD2 (5 bases). The length of the CDR3 is 17 residues. Germline values: CDR1 LGHDT, CDR2 YNNKEL (reference sequence). V dropped 0 bases and J dropped 2 bases, with 14 bases sitting between them.